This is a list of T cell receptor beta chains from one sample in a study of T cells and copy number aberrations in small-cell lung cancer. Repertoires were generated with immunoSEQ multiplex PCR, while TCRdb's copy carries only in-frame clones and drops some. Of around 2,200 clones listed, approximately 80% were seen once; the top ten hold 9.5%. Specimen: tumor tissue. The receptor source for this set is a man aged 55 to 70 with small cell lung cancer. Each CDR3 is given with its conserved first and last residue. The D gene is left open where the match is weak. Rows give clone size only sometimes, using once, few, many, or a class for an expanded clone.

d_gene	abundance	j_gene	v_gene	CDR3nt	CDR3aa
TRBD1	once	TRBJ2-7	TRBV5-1	TGCGCCAGCAGCTTGGGGACAGGGGGCCTCGAGCAGTACTTC	CASSLGTGGLEQYF
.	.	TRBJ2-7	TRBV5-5	TGTGCCAGCAGCCGATCACCCGGGACTGAGAACTACGAGCAGTACTTC	CASSRSPGTENYEQYF
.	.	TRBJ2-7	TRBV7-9	TGTGCCAGCAGCTTCACACGGAATTCCTACGAGCAGTATTTC	CASSFTRNSYEQYF
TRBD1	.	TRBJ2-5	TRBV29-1	TGCAGCGGTCCACGACAGGGGCACCAAGAGACCCAGTACTTC	CSGPRQGHQETQYF
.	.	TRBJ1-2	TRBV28	TGTGCCAGCAGTTTACTAGGGCGGCTGGAAGGCTACACCTTC	CASSLLGRLEGYTF
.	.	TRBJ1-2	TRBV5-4	TGTGCCAGCAGCTTGGACAGGACCCCTAACTATGGCTACACCTTC	CASSLDRTPNYGYTF
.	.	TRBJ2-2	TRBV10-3	TGTGCCATCCAGAAACCCGGGACCTCGAACACCGGGGAGCTGTTTTTT	CAIQKPGTSNTGELFF
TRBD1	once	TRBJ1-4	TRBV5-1	TGCGCCAGCAGCCCCATGACAGGGACTAATGAAAAACTGTTTTTT	CASSPMTGTNEKLFF
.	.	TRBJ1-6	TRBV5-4	TGTGCCAGCAGGCCGGGTGAGGGGGACTGGTCACCCCTCCACTTT	CASRPGEGDWSPLHF
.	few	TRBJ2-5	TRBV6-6	TGTGCCAGCAGCGGAGAGACCCAGTACTTC	CASSGETQYF
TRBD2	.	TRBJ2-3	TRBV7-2	TGTGCCAGCAGCTCGACTAGCGTTAGCACAGATACGCAGTATTTT	CASSSTSVSTDTQYF
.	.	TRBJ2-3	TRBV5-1	TGCGCCAGCAGCTTGGGTGGTAGCCCAGATACGCAGTATTTT	CASSLGGSPDTQYF
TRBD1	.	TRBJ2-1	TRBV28	TGTGCCAGCAGTCCCCGACAGGGGGACTACAATGAGCAGTTCTTC	CASSPRQGDYNEQFF
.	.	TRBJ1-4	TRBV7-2	TGTGCCAGCAGCTTAGTAGGGGGTAATAATGAAAAACTGTTTTTT	CASSLVGGNNEKLFF
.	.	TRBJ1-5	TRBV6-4	TGTGCCAGCAGTTTGGGGAAGGATCAGCCCCAGCATTTT	CASSLGKDQPQHF
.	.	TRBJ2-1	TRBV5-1	TGCGCCAGCAGCTTGGACGGGGGTGCTCTCTACAATGAGCAATTCTTC	CASSLDGGALYNEQFF
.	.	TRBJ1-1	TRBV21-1	TGTGCCAGCAGCGAACAGGGAAATGCAATCCCTGAAGCTTTCTTT	CASSEQGNAIPEAFF
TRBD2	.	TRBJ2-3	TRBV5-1	TGCGCCAGCAGCTTTCAGTCTAGCGGGGGGCTTAGCACAGATACGCAGTATTTT	CASSFQSSGGLSTDTQYF
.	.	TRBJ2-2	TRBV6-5	TGTGCCAGCAGGGTACAGGGAGCCGGGGAGCTGTTTTTT	CASRVQGAGELFF
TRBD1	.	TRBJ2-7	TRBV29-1	TGCAGCGTTGTGGGGTCGGGACAGGGGACCTACGAGCAGTACTTC	CSVVGSGQGTYEQYF
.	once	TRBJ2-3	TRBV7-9	TGTGCCAGCAGCTTTGCGGGCAGGATACACACAGATACGCAGTATTTT	CASSFAGRIHTDTQYF
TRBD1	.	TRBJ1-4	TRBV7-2	TGTGCCAGCAGCTCCCAGGGGGCTAAGTACGTTGGGGATAATGAAAAACTGTTTTTT	CASSSQGAKYVGDNEKLFF
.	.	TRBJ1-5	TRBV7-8	TGTGCCAGCAGCTTAAATCAGGGCCGCTTTCTTAATCAGCCCCAGCATTTT	CASSLNQGRFLNQPQHF
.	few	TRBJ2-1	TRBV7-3	TGTGCCAGCAGCCCCCAGTATTCCCACAATGAGCAGTTCTTC	CASSPQYSHNEQFF
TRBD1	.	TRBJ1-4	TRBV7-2	TGTGCCAGCAGCTTAGTCCAGGGGGCGCGAGGGGAAAAACTGTTTTTT	CASSLVQGARGEKLFF
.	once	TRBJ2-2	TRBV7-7	TGTGCTAGCAGGGCCATTTCTGTGGGGGAGCTGTTTTTT	CASRAISVGELFF
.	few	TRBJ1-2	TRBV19	TGTGCCAGTAGTGCCTCTACAGGGAAGCTCTATGGCTACACCTTC	CASSASTGKLYGYTF
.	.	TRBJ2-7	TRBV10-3	TGTGCCATCAGTGAGCTGGGGCCCTACGAGCAGTACTTC	CAISELGPYEQYF
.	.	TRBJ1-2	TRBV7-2	TGTGCCAGCAGCTTAGCGGGAGAGAACTATGCGGGCTACACCTTC	CASSLAGENYAGYTF
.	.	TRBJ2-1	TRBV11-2	TGTGCCAGCAGCTTGTGGGGGTACAATGAGCAGTTCTTC	CASSLWGYNEQFF
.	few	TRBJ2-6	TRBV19	TGTGCCACCTCAACTGGGGCCAACGTCCTGACTTTC	CATSTGANVLTF
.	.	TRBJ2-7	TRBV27	TGTGCCAGCAGTTCTGGGACAGCGGGTAACGAGCAGTACTTC	CASSSGTAGNEQYF
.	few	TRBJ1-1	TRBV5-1	TGCGCCAGCAGCTTAAGGGGCACTGAAGCTTTCTTT	CASSLRGTEAFF
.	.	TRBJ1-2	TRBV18	TGTGCCAGCTCACCAACTTCGGGTCAGACTTATGGCTACACCTTC	CASSPTSGQTYGYTF
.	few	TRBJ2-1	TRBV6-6	TGTGCCAGCAAAGGGGATGAGCAGTTCTTC	CASKGDEQFF
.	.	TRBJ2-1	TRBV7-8	TGTGCCAGCAGCTTATCAGGGTTCTACAATGAGCAGTTCTTC	CASSLSGFYNEQFF
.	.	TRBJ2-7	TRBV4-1	TGCGCCAGCAGCCAAGGTGTCAACTCCTACGAGCAGTACTTC	CASSQGVNSYEQYF
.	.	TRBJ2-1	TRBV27	TGTGCCAGCAGTTTCGGCGGGACAAACGACAATGAGCAGTTCTTC	CASSFGGTNDNEQFF
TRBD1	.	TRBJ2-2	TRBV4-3	TGCGCCAGCAGCCAAGTGGTGACAGGGGTCGGGGAGCTGTTTTTT	CASSQVVTGVGELFF
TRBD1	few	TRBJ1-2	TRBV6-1	TGTGCCAGCAGGGGACAGGACTATGGCTACACCTTC	CASRGQDYGYTF
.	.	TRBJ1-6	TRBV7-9	TGTGCCAGCAGCCTGGGACCCGATCCTAATTCACCCCTCCACTTT	CASSLGPDPNSPLHF
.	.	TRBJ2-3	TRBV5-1	TGCGCCAGCAGCTTGGCTGCTAGCACAGATACGCAGTATTTT	CASSLAASTDTQYF
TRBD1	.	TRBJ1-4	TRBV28	TGTGCCAGCAGTCCACTGGGACAGGGGGTGATTAATGAAAAACTGTTTTTT	CASSPLGQGVINEKLFF
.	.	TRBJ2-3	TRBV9	TGTGCCAGCAGCACCATGGACAGCTACACAGATACGCAGTATTTT	CASSTMDSYTDTQYF
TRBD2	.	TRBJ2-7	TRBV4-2	TGTGCCAGCAGCCAAAACCTGCCTTGGGTTGGTAGCGGGGGCCCCTACGAGCAGTACTTC	CASSQNLPWVGSGGPYEQYF
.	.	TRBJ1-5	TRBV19	TGTGCCAGTAGCCACCCGCCGTTTAGGAGCAATCAGCCCCAGCATTTT	CASSHPPFRSNQPQHF
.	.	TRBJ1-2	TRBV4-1	TGCGCCAGCAGCCAACGATTAAGGGGGGAATACTATAGCTACACCTTC	CASSQRLRGEYYSYTF
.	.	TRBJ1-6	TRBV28	TGTGCCAGCAGTTTGGCAGGGGCGGGCTCCTATAATTCACCCCTCCACTTT	CASSLAGAGSYNSPLHF